These 8 T cell receptor beta chains were all obtained from the same sample, sequenced in a study of CD8 T cells in Susac syndrome. RNA was extracted with the RNeasy kit, and a quantity of roughly 0.5 to 1 ug was reverse transcribed using random hexamers. TCRdb processed the immunoSEQ multiplex PCR reads anew with MiXCR; each CDR3 protein has one entry. In the table there are approximately 200,000 distinct CDR3 sequences, about 95% of which are singletons. The material sequenced was CD4+ T cells from PBMCs. Receptors originate from a human donor with multiple sclerosis.

This rearrangement joins TRBV3-1 to TRBJ1-2; 7 nucleotides align to TRBD1. The J segment lost 7 bases and the V segment lost 3 bases, leaving 11 bases of the junction unmatched. Germline-derived CDR1 and CDR2 are LGHDT and YNNKEL (reference sequence). This CDR3 contains 15 residues. The CDR3 DNA follows: TGTGCCAGCAGCCACATTATACAGGGGCGAGGTGGCTACACCTTC. Translating it yields CASSHIIQGRGGYTF.

This sequence joins TRBV9 and TRBJ1-5; unclear D gene. The V end lost 3 bases, the J end lost 7 bases, and 14 bases lay between the germline ends. This CDR3 spans 14 amino acids. Per germline, CDR1 SGDLS and CDR2 YYNGEE. As DNA, the CDR3 is TGTGCCAGCAGCGGGCCGGGGATCGGGCAGCCCCAGCATTTT. This encodes CASSGPGIGQPQHF.

The gene calls are TRBV7-9 and TRBJ1-2; possible D gene TRBD1, 6 bases. V dropped 3 bases and J dropped 2 bases, with 10 bases sitting between them. Per germline, CDR1 SEHNR and CDR2 FQNEAQ (reference sequence). The CDR3 is 14 residues long. The DNA of the CDR3 is TGTGCCAGCAGCTTTAACAGGGAGAACTATGGCTACACCTTC. Its translation: CASSFNRENYGYTF. Filled out from reference TRBV7-9 and TRBJ1-2, the complete variable domain reads DTGVSQNPRHKITKRGQNVTFRCDPISEHNRLYWYRQTLGQGPEFLTYFQNEAQLEKSRLLSDRFSAERPKGSFSTLEIQRTEQGDSAMYLCASSFNRENYGYTFGSGTRLTVV.

The chain joins TRBV9 to TRBJ1-6, with a weak D call TRBD1 (6 bases). V lost 4 bases and J 1 base, leaving 15 bases between the germline ends. This CDR3 spans 17 amino acids. Germline loops: CDR1 SGDLS, CDR2 YYNGEE. CDR3 bases: TGTGCCAGCAGCACACAGGGAGGGGGATCCTATAATTCACCCCTCCACTTT. It is translated as CASSTQGGGSYNSPLHF.

The genes are TRBV20-1 and TRBJ2-1; a possible D gene is TRBD1 (5 bases). The germline V gene has CDR1 DFQATT and CDR2 SNEGSKA (reference sequence). V was clipped by 0 bases and J by 9 bases, with 12 bases between them. The CDR3 spans 13 residues. CDR3 DNA sequence: TGCAGTGCTAGAGATCCAGGGTCCCTTGAGCAGTTCTTC. It translates to CSARDPGSLEQFF.

V and J are TRBV20-1 and TRBJ1-4; 8 positions agree with TRBD1. V lost 3 bases and J lost 6; bases outside the gene matches: 9. From germline, CDR1 is DFQATT and CDR2 SNEGSKA (reference sequence). CDR3 length: 15 amino acids. The DNA for the CDR3 is TGCAGTGCTAGTTCACCGGGACAGGAGGATGAAAAACTGTTTTTT. It is translated as CSASSPGQEDEKLFF.

The CDR3 spells CASSLEVRSLHLHF. For the CDR3, the DNA is TGCGCCAGCAGCTTGGAAGTCCGATCTCTGCACCTCCACTTT. The gene calls are TRBV5-1 and TRBJ1-6; D remains ambiguous. Trimming cost V 0 bases and J 15 bases, with 16 bases left between them. Germline values: CDR1 SGHRS, CDR2 YFSETQ. The CDR3 is 14 residues long.

Regarding this clonotype: It is unclear where the CDR3 begins or ends on the DNA, so no DNA is shown, and the CDR3 is as TCRdb lists it. Here the CDR3 reads CSVGEGNTFF. The V gene is TRBV29-1, the J gene TRBJ1-1; no check of the table's D call, TRBD1, against the DNA was made. With termini counted, the CDR3 has 10 amino acids. Germline lookup yields CDR1 SQVTM and CDR2 ANQGSEA.